These 23 T cell receptor beta chains came from one sample sequenced in a study of control samples from healthy donors and cancer patients. Profiling relied on immunoSEQ multiplex PCR, and the TCRdb table lists in-frame clones only, not all of them. The table lists approximately 160,000 clones, under 95% of them singletons. Input material: blood. Receptors originate from a woman aged 18 to 35 in good health.

The chain couples TRBV7-2 to TRBJ1-1, with D perhaps matching TRBD1 (5 bases). Between the trimmed V and J ends, which lost 3 bases and 1 base, there was a span of 9 bases. Germline CDR1 and CDR2: SGHTA and FQGNSA. CDR3 length equals 14 residues. CDR3 in amino acids: CASSLGLGNTEAFF. In DNA, the CDR3 is TGTGCCAGCAGCTTGGGGCTTGGGAACACTGAAGCTTTCTTT.

This chain joins TRBV28 and TRBJ2-7, with unresolved D. The CDR3 loop spans 15 amino acids. Between the trimmed V and J ends, which lost 5 bases and 6 bases, there was a span of 20 bases. The germline gives CDR1 MDHEN, CDR2 SYDVKM. The CDR3 bases are TGTGCCAGCAGTGCCCCCGTGGGGATCAAAAGCGAGCAGTACTTC. It yields the protein CASSAPVGIKSEQYF.

V and J are TRBV4-3 and TRBJ2-1; D unclear. In germline, CDR1 is LGHNA, CDR2 YSLEER. The CDR3 extends over 15 amino acids. Trimming shortened V by 4 bases and J by 0 bases, and 10 bases separated the two germline ends. The CDR3 protein is CASSPWASSYNEQFF. CDR3 DNA sequence: TGCGCCAGCAGCCCGTGGGCGAGCTCCTACAATGAGCAGTTCTTC.

This chain connects TRBV18 to TRBJ1-3; possible D gene TRBD1, 6 bases. The CDR3 runs 17 residues. Trimming removed 3 bases from V and 0 bases from J, with 15 bases in between. Looked up from germline, CDR1 is KGHSH and CDR2 is LQKENI. The CDR3 DNA follows: TGTGCCAGCTCACCGACAGCAGGGGACTACTCTGGAAACACCATATATTTT. This codes for CASSPTAGDYSGNTIYF.

The chain couples TRBV28 to TRBJ1-2; a weak D match, TRBD1 (5 bases). Trimming pared 9 bases from V and 8 bases from J, leaving 13 bases between. CDR1 is MDHEN and CDR2 is SYDVKM in the germline V gene. The CDR3 extends over 11 amino acids. The CDR3, as DNA: TGTGCCAGTTGGCAGGGTGGGGGCTACACCTTC. It translates to CASWQGGGYTF.

V is TRBV6-2 or TRBV6-3 and J is TRBJ1-6; weak D call: TRBD1 (5 bases). Germline CDR1 and CDR2: MNHEY and SVGEGT. Trimming took 4 bases from V and 8 from J, leaving 21 bases between them. The CDR3 length is 17 residues. CDR3 amino acids: CASSSLSLGARDSPLHF. In nucleotides, the CDR3 is TGTGCCAGCAGTTCCCTTTCCCTCGGGGCTCGAGATTCACCCCTCCACTTT.

The chain uses TRBV5-4 and TRBJ2-7; TRBD1 agrees at 9 bases. From germline, CDR1 is SGHNT and CDR2 YYREEE (reference sequence). Trimming took 4 bases from V and 5 from J; bases not matched to a gene: 7. There are 14 residues in the CDR3. The DNA of the CDR3 is TGTGCCAGCAGCCCCCGGGACAGGGTAAACGAGCAGTACTTC. Protein sequence: CASSPRDRVNEQYF.

The chain carries TRBV28 and TRBJ1-2, with D perhaps matching TRBD1 (5 bases). The germline gives CDR1 MDHEN, CDR2 SYDVKM. The V and J ends lost 5 bases and 8 bases respectively, with 18 bases between them. There are 14 residues in the CDR3. The CDR3 DNA follows: TGTGCCAGCAGTCTCGGGACCGTCATTAGGGGCTACACCTTC. Protein: CASSLGTVIRGYTF.

The chain uses TRBV18 and TRBJ1-6; a possible D gene is TRBD1 (5 bases). CDR3 length equals 14 residues. V was shortened by 3 bases and J by 6 bases, with 9 bases between the two germline ends. The germline V gene has CDR1 KGHSH and CDR2 LQKENI. The CDR3 region is CASSPRESNSPLHF. In DNA, the CDR3 is TGTGCCAGCTCACCCAGGGAGAGTAATTCACCCCTCCACTTT.

The sample holds one count of this clone. J is TRBJ2-7 and V is TRBV14; D might be TRBD1 or TRBD2, each matching 6 bases. The germline V gene has CDR1 SGHDN and CDR2 FVKESK. The V end was cut by 3 bases, the J end by 3 bases, with 15 bases between. The CDR3 sequence is 15 residues long. The CDR3 DNA follows: TGTGCCAGCAGCCACCTAGTGAGGGGGGACTACGAGCAGTACTTC. This translates into CASSHLVRGDYEQYF.

The genes are TRBV24-1 and TRBJ1-2; no clear D gene. Trimming removed 2 bases from V and 10 bases from J, with 7 bases in between. From germline, CDR1 is KGHDR and CDR2 SFDVKD. CDR3 size: 11 residues. In DNA form, the CDR3 reads TGTGCCACCAGTGATTCCTCGGCCTACACCTTC. Translated, it gives CATSDSSAYTF.

The chain joins TRBV7-3 to TRBJ2-1, with 7 nucleotides matching TRBD1. Germline V CDR1 and CDR2: SGHTA, FQGTGA. The CDR3 spans 20 residues. After removal of 1 base from V and 5 bases from J, the junction contained 20 bases not matched to a gene. DNA for the CDR3: TGTGCCAGCAGCTTAAACTCCCGCCACGGGACAGCCCACGGCGACAATGAGCAGTTCTTC. This codes for CASSLNSRHGTAHGDNEQFF.

This chain joins TRBV27 and TRBJ2-1; no clear D. The CDR3 sequence is 13 residues long. The V and J ends lost 2 bases and 7 bases respectively, with 9 bases between them. Germline V gene lookup returns CDR1 MNHEY and CDR2 SMNVEV (reference sequence). The CDR3 protein is CASSLEFSNEQFF. CDR3 nucleotides: TGTGCCAGCAGTTTAGAGTTCAGTAATGAGCAGTTCTTC.

This clone appeared once. Other DNA sequences from this sample encode an identical CDR3 as well. The chain couples TRBV28 to TRBJ1-2, with D unclear. The CDR3 runs to 13 residues. The V gene lost 3 bases and the J gene lost 5 bases, with 10 bases spanning the gap. CDR1 and CDR2 from the germline V gene are MDHEN and SYDVKM. The CDR3 is CASSLRGRYGYTF. CDR3 coding DNA: TGTGCCAGCAGTTTGCGAGGGAGGTATGGCTACACCTTC.

Only a few counts were recorded for this clone. The V call is TRBV29-1, the J call TRBJ1-2; no definite D call. The germline gives CDR1 SQVTM, CDR2 ANQGSEA. V was cut by 5 bases and J by 4 bases, with 17 bases left in between. The CDR3 contains 14 residues. For the CDR3, the DNA is TGCAGCGTTACGGAGGGAAACAGACTCTATGGCTACACCTTC. Translating gives CSVTEGNRLYGYTF.

The rearrangement links TRBV24-1 to TRBJ2-1; TRBD2 agrees at 7 bases. J was trimmed by 13 bases and V by 3 bases; bases with no gene match: 8. This CDR3 region has 13 residues. Germline values: CDR1 KGHDR, CDR2 SFDVKD. CDR3 sequence: CATSDALLAAQFF. The CDR3 coding sequence is TGTGCCACCAGTGATGCCCTTCTAGCGGCTCAGTTCTTC.

This chain links TRBV7-2 with TRBJ2-1; a possible D gene is TRBD2 (5 bases). The CDR3 is 13 residues long. V was cut by 1 base and J by 10 bases, with 11 bases left in between. Germline CDR1 and CDR2: SGHTA and FQGNSA. This CDR3 is CASSLERGREQFF. The CDR3 DNA follows: TGTGCCAGCAGCTTAGAGAGAGGGCGAGAGCAGTTCTTC. Drawing the rest from reference TRBV7-2 and TRBJ2-1, the complete variable domain is GAGVSQSPSNKVTEKGKDVELRCDPISGHTALYWYRQSLGQGLEFLIYFQGNSAPDKSGLPSDRFSAERTGGSVSTLTIQRTQQEDSAVYLCASSLERGREQFFGPGTRLTVL.

The genes are TRBV19 and TRBJ1-1, with D uncertain. V lost 2 bases and J lost 6, with 10 bases in between. The CDR3 runs to 13 residues. Germline CDR1 and CDR2: LNHDA and SQIVND (reference sequence). This CDR3 is CASSITGNSEAFF. The CDR3, as DNA: TGTGCCAGTAGTATAACTGGGAATTCTGAAGCTTTCTTT. Full variable domain (rest looked up from reference TRBV19 and TRBJ1-1): DGGITQSPKYLFRKEGQNVTLSCEQNLNHDAMYWYRQDPGQGLRLIYYSQIVNDFQKGDIAEGYSVSREKKESFPLTVTSAQKNPTAFYLCASSITGNSEAFFGQGTRLTVV.

The V and J genes are TRBV15 and TRBJ1-3; 10 bases are shared with TRBD1. Per germline, CDR1 LNHNV and CDR2 YYDKDF (reference sequence). Trimming removed 5 bases from V and 6 bases from J; junction bases left unmatched: 10. The CDR3 sequence is 16 residues long. CDR3 nucleotides: TGTGCCACCAGCCCTCCCGGGACAGGGGTTATAAACACCATATATTTT. Translation gives CATSPPGTGVINTIYF. Looking up the rest from reference TRBV15 and TRBJ1-3 gives the full variable domain: DAMVIQNPRYQVTQFGKPVTLSCSQTLNHNVMYWYQQKSSQAPKLLFHYYDKDFNNEADTPDNFQSRRPNTSFCFLDIRSPGLGDTAMYLCATSPPGTGVINTIYFGEGSWLTVV.

This chain uses TRBV10-3 with TRBJ2-3; TRBD2 aligns across 15 bases. Germline V gene sequence: CDR1 ENHRY, CDR2 SYGVKD. This CDR3 contains 17 residues. Unmatched junction bases numbered 8, after V lost 6 bases and J lost 4 bases. In DNA, the CDR3 is TGTGCCATCAGCCGTGGACTAGCGGGAGGGTTGTCAGATACGCAGTATTTT. Its translation: CAISRGLAGGLSDTQYF.

Concerning this clone: The identical CDR3 is also encoded by other nucleotide sequences in the sample. The CDR3 coding sequence is TGCGCCAGCAGCCCGGAGGGTTACGGCTACACCTTC. Its translation: CASSPEGYGYTF. The gene calls are TRBV5-1 and TRBJ1-2, with D hard to call. V lost 4 bases to trimming and J lost 8 bases, with 12 bases between them. CDR1 SGHRS and CDR2 YFSETQ come from the germline V gene. The CDR3 extends over 12 amino acids. Using reference TRBV5-1 and TRBJ1-2 for the parts outside the CDR3, the full variable domain is KAGVTQTPRYLIKTRGQQVTLSCSPISGHRSVSWYQQTPGQGLQFLFEYFSETQRNKGNFPGRFSGRQFSNSRSEMNVSTLELGDSALYLCASSPEGYGYTFGSGTRLTVV.

V is TRBV6-5 and J is TRBJ2-3, with D unresolved. The CDR3 is 12 amino acids. Deletions cut 6 bases from V and 2 bases from J, with 6 bases between. Germline V gene sequence: CDR1 MNHEY, CDR2 SVGAGI. In DNA, the CDR3 is TGTGCCAGCAGCCTGGACACAGATACGCAGTATTTT. This encodes CASSLDTDTQYF.

The V gene is TRBV6-2 or TRBV6-3, the J gene TRBJ1-1, with no clear D. The CDR3 covers 16 residues. Germline values: CDR1 MNHEY, CDR2 SVGEGT. The V end lost 0 bases, the J end lost 5 bases, and 16 bases lay between the germline ends. CDR3 protein: CASSYSTVLLDTEAFF. The CDR3 DNA reads as TGTGCCAGCAGTTACTCAACAGTACTCTTGGATACTGAAGCTTTCTTT.